This T cell receptor beta chain was profiled in a study of blood T cell repertoires in COVID-19. Overall study: Sites in the United States, Italy and Spain provided acute and convalescent COVID-19 samples.

The CDR3 contains 14 residues. Germline V gene sequence: CDR1 MNHEY, CDR2 SMNVEV (reference sequence). Between the trimmed V and J ends, which lost 5 bases and 0 bases, there was a span of 9 bases. In the original processing: Researchers report that nucleated cell counts were estimated from reference gene primer amplification. Clones were sequenced by immunoSEQ multiplex PCR, and TCRdb holds only the in-frame ones, with some missing. That table is the source of V, J and clone size, and D and trimming were worked out from the DNA. Here the sample spans about 310,000 clones, roughly 90% being singletons.

The specimen sequenced was peripheral blood. This chain links TRBV27 with TRBJ2-3; unclear D gene. This TCR derives from a man aged 18 to 29 with active or convalescent COVID-19. The CDR3 sequence is CASSPRISTDTQYF. CDR3 nucleotide sequence: TGTGCCAGCAGTCCCAGGATTAGCACAGATACGCAGTATTTT.